The next 12 T cell receptor beta chains were all read from a single sample in a study of cytomegalovirus exposure and HLA in healthy donors. Vbeta (60) and Jbeta (13) primers were used in the PCR. The repertoire was sequenced with immunoSEQ multiplex PCR; TCRdb's copy has only in-frame clones and lacks some. The sample includes 65,000 to 85,000 clones, roughly three quarters of them seen just once. Sequencing was performed on PBMCs. The receptors originated from a woman between 40 and 50 years old in good health and CMV-seropositive.

The gene calls are TRBV13 and TRBJ2-7, with D uncertain. Germline-derived CDR1 and CDR2 are PRHDT and FYEKMQ (reference sequence). CDR3 length: 16 amino acids. Deletions cut 2 bases from V and 3 bases from J, with 17 bases between. The CDR3 coding sequence is TGTGCCAGCAGCTTAAGAGTAATGCAGCGAAACTACGAGCAGTACTTC. This codes for CASSLRVMQRNYEQYF.

CDR3 sequence: CASSRAGTGGNYGYTF. For the CDR3, the DNA is TGTGCCAGTAGTCGCGCCGGGACAGGGGGCAACTATGGCTACACCTTC. This chain uses TRBV19 with TRBJ1-2, with 12 bases aligning to TRBD1. CDR1 is LNHDA, CDR2 SQIVND, per germline (reference sequence). The junction had 6 bases not matched to a gene; V was cut back by 5 bases and J by 2 bases. This CDR3 spans 16 amino acids.

This clone was recorded a few times. The rearrangement links TRBV6-1 to TRBJ2-7, with TRBD2 identical over 12 bases. This CDR3 is built from 16 residues. Germline V gives CDR1 MNHNS, CDR2 SASEGT. V was clipped by 2 bases and J by 4 bases; unmatched bases: 6. For the CDR3, the DNA is TGTGCCAGCAGTGAAAGTACTAGCGGGAGGTTATACGAGCAGTACTTC. The encoded protein is CASSESTSGRLYEQYF.

The table lists this clone with a count of one. The J gene is TRBJ1-1, the V gene TRBV7-9; TRBD1 matches 8 bases. CDR1 is SEHNR and CDR2 is FQNEAQ in the germline V gene (reference sequence). The junction had 7 bases not matched to a gene; V was cut back by 4 bases and J by 3 bases. The CDR3 runs to 15 residues. CDR3 region: CASSSSRTGHTEAFF. The CDR3 region has the DNA TGTGCCAGCAGCTCATCAAGGACAGGGCACACTGAAGCTTTCTTT.

The chain carries TRBV18 and TRBJ2-1; D gene uncertain. Germline V gene sequence: CDR1 KGHSH, CDR2 LQKENI. V lost 3 bases and J lost 7, with 10 bases in between. The CDR3 has 13 amino acids. The CDR3 here is CASSPTGGNEQFF. The DNA of the CDR3 is TGTGCCAGCTCACCGACGGGTGGGAATGAGCAGTTCTTC.

The CDR3 nucleotides are TGTGCCAGCAGTTCCAGGGGGCTGAGTGGCTACACCTTC. It translates to CASSSRGLSGYTF. The J gene is TRBJ1-2, the V gene TRBV27, with 8 bases identical to TRBD1. Looked up from germline, CDR1 is MNHEY and CDR2 is SMNVEV (reference sequence). J lost 7 bases, V lost 4 bases, and 5 bases had no gene match. This CDR3 region has 13 residues.

In its sample, this clone was seen once. The V and J genes are TRBV28 and TRBJ1-1; TRBD1 might be the D (5 bases). The CDR3 covers 13 residues. V dropped 2 bases and J dropped 1 base, with 5 bases sitting between them. Germline-derived CDR1 and CDR2 are MDHEN and SYDVKM. The CDR3 DNA follows: TGTGCCAGCAGTTTACAGGGGAACACTGAAGCTTTCTTT. Amino acids: CASSLQGNTEAFF.

The chain joins TRBV5-1 to TRBJ1-4, with D unclear. Trimming removed 4 bases at V and 4 bases at J, with 14 bases between. The CDR3 is 15 amino acids. Germline values: CDR1 SGHRS, CDR2 YFSETQ. The CDR3 reads CASSVGRGSNEKLFF. As DNA, the CDR3 is TGCGCCAGCAGCGTCGGGCGAGGGAGTAATGAAAAACTGTTTTTT.

V and J are TRBV4-2 and TRBJ2-6, with TRBD1 identical over 7 bases. Germline V gene lookup returns CDR1 LGHNA and CDR2 YNFKEQ. V was pared by 4 bases and J by 3 bases, with 6 bases of the junction left unmatched. The CDR3 runs to 16 residues. This CDR3 is CASSPQGSGGANVLTF. The CDR3 region has the DNA TGTGCCAGCAGCCCACAGGGGTCGGGTGGGGCCAACGTCCTGACTTTC.

The chain carries TRBV5-8 and TRBJ1-5; D is unclear. CDR3 size: 16 residues. V was shortened by 2 bases and J by 2 bases, with 14 bases between the two germline ends. Germline CDR1 and CDR2: SGHTS and YDEGEE. CDR3 protein: CASSLVFGVGNQPQHF. CDR3 nucleotides: TGTGCCAGCAGCTTAGTATTCGGGGTGGGCAATCAGCCCCAGCATTTT.

The chain links TRBV7-3 to TRBJ2-1; 13 bases match TRBD2. CDR3 length: 16 residues. J was trimmed by 6 bases and V by 1 base; bases with no gene match: 3. Germline CDR1 is SGHTA and CDR2 is FQGTGA. CDR3 DNA sequence: TGTGCCAGCAGCTTAAGCGGGACTAGCGGGGTCAATGAGCAGTTCTTC. Translating gives CASSLSGTSGVNEQFF.

The rearrangement uses TRBV19 and TRBJ1-5, with no clear D. The CDR3 totals 14 residues. Germline values: CDR1 LNHDA, CDR2 SQIVND (reference sequence). With 3 bases removed from V and 0 bases from J, the gap between germline ends came to 6 bases. The CDR3 DNA reads TGTGCCAGTAGTATGATCTATAGCAATCAGCCCCAGCATTTT. Translation: CASSMIYSNQPQHF.